This T cell receptor beta chain was observed in a study of CD8 T cells in ankylosing spondylitis. TCRdb reprocessed the 5' RACE reads via MiXCR and lists one record per CDR3 protein. The sample shows 500,000 to 650,000 distinct CDR3 sequences, about 5% of them seen only once. Concerning this clonotype itself: Antigen: not known.

General study points: Disease-associated clones were reportedly significantly overrepresented in matched ankylosing spondylitis synovial fluid. Made up of eight or nine highly homologous variants, a TCR beta motif appeared characteristic of ankylosing spondylitis blood.

Germline V gives CDR1 KGHSH, CDR2 LQKENI. The ends lost 6 bases at V and 0 bases at J; junction bases unmatched: 8. CDR3 length: 15 amino acids. The sequenced sample consisted of blood, either unsorted or a sorted T cell fraction (not recorded which). The chain is built from TRBV18 and TRBJ2-7, with TRBD1 matching over 7 bases. The clonotype originates from a male donor with ankylosing spondylitis. The CDR3 DNA reads TGTGCCAGCTCTCAGACAGGGAGCACCTCCTACGAGCAGTACTTC. Translating gives CASSQTGSTSYEQYF.